This T cell receptor beta chain was captured in a study of blood T cell repertoires in COVID-19. Study as a whole: Samples of COVID-19 (acute and convalescent) were obtained from the United States, Italy and Spain. From T cells, B-cell-depleted T cells, or PBMCs came the material, which was cDNA or gDNA.

This CDR3 comprises 11 residues. Germline CDR1 and CDR2: MNHEY and SMNVEV (reference sequence). V was trimmed by 4 bases and J by 1 base, leaving 2 bases between them. In the original workflow: The assay estimated nucleated cells by amplifying reference gene primers. Profiling relied on immunoSEQ multiplex PCR, and the TCRdb table lists in-frame clones only, not all of them. That table supplies the V and J calls and clone size; D and trimming were determined from the DNA. The sample comprises about 200,000 clones, 70% to 90% of which are singletons, and around 5% rests with the top ten. Sequenced input: peripheral blood. J is TRBJ2-7 and V is TRBV27; D unresolved. This clonotype was obtained from an elderly woman with acute or convalescent COVID-19. The CDR3 nucleotides are TGTGCCAGCAGTTCGTCCTACGAGCAGTACTTC. Its protein product is CASSSSYEQYF.